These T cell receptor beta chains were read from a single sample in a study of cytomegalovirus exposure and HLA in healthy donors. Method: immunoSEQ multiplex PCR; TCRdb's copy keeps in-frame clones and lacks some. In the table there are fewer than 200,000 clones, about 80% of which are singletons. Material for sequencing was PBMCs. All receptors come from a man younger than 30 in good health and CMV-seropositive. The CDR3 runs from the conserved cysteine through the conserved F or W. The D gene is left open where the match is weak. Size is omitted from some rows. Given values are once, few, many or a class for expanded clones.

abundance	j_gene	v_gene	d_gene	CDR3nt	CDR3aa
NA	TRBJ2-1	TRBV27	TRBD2	TGTGCCAGCAGCCCCCTAGCGGGAGAGAACAATGAGCAGTTCTTC	CASSPLAGENNEQFF
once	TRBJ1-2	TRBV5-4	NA	TGTGCCAGCAGCTTGCCTGGGGTCGGAGGGAATGGCTACACCTTC	CASSLPGVGGNGYTF
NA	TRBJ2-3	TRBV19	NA	TGTGCCAGTAGTATAGGCTCCCACAGATCCAACACAGATACGCAGTATTTT	CASSIGSHRSNTDTQYF
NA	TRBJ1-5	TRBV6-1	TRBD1	TGTGCCAGCGGCCCCCCCGGGACAGGAGGTCAGCCCCAGCATTTT	CASGPPGTGGQPQHF
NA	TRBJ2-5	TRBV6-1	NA	TGTGCCAGCACGAGGCAGGGTACCTTCCGAGAGACCCAGTACTTC	CASTRQGTFRETQYF
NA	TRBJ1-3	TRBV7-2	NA	TGTGCCAGCAGCTTAGGACAGACTGGCTCTGGAAACACCATATATTTT	CASSLGQTGSGNTIYF
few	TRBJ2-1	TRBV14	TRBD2	TGTGCCAGCAGCCCCCGGGGGGCGGGAGGGCCAAGCAATGAGCAGTTCTTC	CASSPRGAGGPSNEQFF
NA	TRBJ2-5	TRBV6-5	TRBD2	TGTGCCAGCAGACCCTCGGGGGGGGAAGAGACCCAGTACTTC	CASRPSGGEETQYF
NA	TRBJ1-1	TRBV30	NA	TGTGCCTGGGGGAGTCTGGCCACTGAAGCTTTCTTT	CAWGSLATEAFF
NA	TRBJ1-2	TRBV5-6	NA	TGTGCCAGCAGTATTGACACCAACTATGGCTACACCTTC	CASSIDTNYGYTF
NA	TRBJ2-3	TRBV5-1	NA	TGCGCCAGCAGCTTTGGTCTGAGTGGAGCAGATACGCAGTATTTT	CASSFGLSGADTQYF
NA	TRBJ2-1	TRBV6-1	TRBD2	TGTGCCAGCAGTCCCCGGGGGGGCCCCTACAATGAGCAGTTCTTC	CASSPRGGPYNEQFF
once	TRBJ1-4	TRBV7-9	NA	TGTGCCAGCGCCCCAGGGCCCCCCAATGAAAAACTGTTTTTT	CASAPGPPNEKLFF
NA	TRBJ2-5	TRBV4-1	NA	TGCGCCAGCAGCCAAGGTGGCGGCACGGGGGGCTGGGAGACCCAGTACTTC	CASSQGGGTGGWETQYF
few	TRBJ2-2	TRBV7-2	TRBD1	TGTGCCAGCAGCGCCCGAACAGGGGTGACCGGGGAGCTGTTTTTT	CASSARTGVTGELFF
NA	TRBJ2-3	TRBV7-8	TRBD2	TGTGCCAGCAGCTTACGTCCCGAGCGGGAGAAATACACAGATACGCAGTATTTT	CASSLRPEREKYTDTQYF
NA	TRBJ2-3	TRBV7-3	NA	TGTGCCAGCAGCTATAGCGACCGCACAGATACGCAGTATTTT	CASSYSDRTDTQYF
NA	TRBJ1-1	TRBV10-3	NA	TGTGCCATCAGTGACACCTCCGACAGGAACACTGAAGCTTTCTTT	CAISDTSDRNTEAFF
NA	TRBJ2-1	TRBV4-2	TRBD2	TGTGCCAGCAGCCCCCCCTGGGAGGGCCCCCTTAGCTCCTACAATGAGCAGTTCTTC	CASSPPWEGPLSSYNEQFF
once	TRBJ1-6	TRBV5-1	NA	TGCGCCAGCTCCGCGGGGGGCTATGGGGGCCTCCCTAATTCACCCCTCCACTTT	CASSAGGYGGLPNSPLHF
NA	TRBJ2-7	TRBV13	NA	TGTGCCAGCAGCTTAGGGTCCGGTTCCTACGAGCAGTACTTC	CASSLGSGSYEQYF
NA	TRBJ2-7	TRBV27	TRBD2	TGTGCCAGCAAGAGGACTAGCGAAATCTACGAGCAGTACTTC	CASKRTSEIYEQYF
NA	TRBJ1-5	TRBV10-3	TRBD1	TGTGCCACCGCTGAGGACAGGACGAATCAGCCCCAGCATTTT	CATAEDRTNQPQHF
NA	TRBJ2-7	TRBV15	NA	TGTGCCACCAGCAGCAGGGGGCCGGGGGGCTACGAGCAGTACTTC	CATSSRGPGGYEQYF
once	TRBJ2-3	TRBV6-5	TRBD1	TGTGCCAGCAGTTACGGGACAGGCGATACAGATACGCAGTATTTT	CASSYGTGDTDTQYF
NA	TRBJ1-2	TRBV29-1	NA	TGCAGCGCAAGTTCAGGGTTGGTCGGCTACACCTTC	CSASSGLVGYTF
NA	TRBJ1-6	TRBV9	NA	TGTGCCAGCAGCGCATCCTCAGCGCCGAATTCACCCCTCCACTTT	CASSASSAPNSPLHF
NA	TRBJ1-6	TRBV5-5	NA	TGTGCCAGCAGCCGAATTAGCGGGGGCCAAGCAAATTCACCCCTCCACTTT	CASSRISGGQANSPLHF
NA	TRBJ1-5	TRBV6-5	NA	TGTGCCAGCAGGCGGGATCCTCCTAGCAATCAGCCCCAGCATTTT	CASRRDPPSNQPQHF
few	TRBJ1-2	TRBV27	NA	TGTGCCAGCAGTCAAGGAGGACAGAACTATGGCTACACCTTC	CASSQGGQNYGYTF
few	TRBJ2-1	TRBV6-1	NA	TGTGCCAGCAGTGAATTAGAAGGAAGCGGTTCGTCGGATGAGCAGTTCTTC	CASSELEGSGSSDEQFF
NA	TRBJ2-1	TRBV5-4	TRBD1	TGTGCCAGCAGCCCGGGACAGGGTGCCTACAATGAGCAGTTCTTC	CASSPGQGAYNEQFF
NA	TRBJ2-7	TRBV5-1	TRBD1	TGCGCCAGCAGCTTGGGGACAGGGTCGGGGGCTCCTAGCTACTACGAGCAGTACTTC	CASSLGTGSGAPSYYEQYF
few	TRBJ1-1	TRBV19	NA	TGTGCCAGTAGTATTCTCCAGGGTGCGGTGAACACTGAAGCTTTCTTT	CASSILQGAVNTEAFF
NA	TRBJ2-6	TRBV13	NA	TGTGCCAGCAGCCCCGGACGGACCTCTGGGGCCAACGGCCTGACTTTC	CASSPGRTSGANGLTF
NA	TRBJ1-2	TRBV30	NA	TGTGCCTGGAGTGTCGCCGAAGACAGCTCCTATGGCTACACCTTC	CAWSVAEDSSYGYTF
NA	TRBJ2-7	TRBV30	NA	TGTGCCTGGAGTCGGGGTCGGGGGTACGAGCAGTACTTC	CAWSRGRGYEQYF
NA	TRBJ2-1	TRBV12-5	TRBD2	TGTGCTAGTGGTTCCCACTCCGGGACTAGCGGGCAGGCCGGCTACAATGAGCAGTTCTTC	CASGSHSGTSGQAGYNEQFF
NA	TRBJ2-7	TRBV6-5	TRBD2	TGTGCCAGCAATACAGCGGGGTCCTACGAGCAGTACTTC	CASNTAGSYEQYF
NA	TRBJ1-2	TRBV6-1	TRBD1	TGTGCCAGCAGTGAATCAGGGGGTTATGGCTACACCTTC	CASSESGGYGYTF
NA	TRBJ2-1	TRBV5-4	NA	TGTGCCAGCAGCTTGGAATTACTCGGGGCCTACAATGAGCAGTTCTTC	CASSLELLGAYNEQFF
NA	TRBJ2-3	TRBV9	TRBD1	TGTGCCAGCAGCCTAGGACAGGGCGTTACTAGCACAGATACGCAGTATTTT	CASSLGQGVTSTDTQYF
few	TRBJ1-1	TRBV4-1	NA	TGCGCCAGCAGCCAGACGGGGAACACTGAAGCTTTCTTT	CASSQTGNTEAFF